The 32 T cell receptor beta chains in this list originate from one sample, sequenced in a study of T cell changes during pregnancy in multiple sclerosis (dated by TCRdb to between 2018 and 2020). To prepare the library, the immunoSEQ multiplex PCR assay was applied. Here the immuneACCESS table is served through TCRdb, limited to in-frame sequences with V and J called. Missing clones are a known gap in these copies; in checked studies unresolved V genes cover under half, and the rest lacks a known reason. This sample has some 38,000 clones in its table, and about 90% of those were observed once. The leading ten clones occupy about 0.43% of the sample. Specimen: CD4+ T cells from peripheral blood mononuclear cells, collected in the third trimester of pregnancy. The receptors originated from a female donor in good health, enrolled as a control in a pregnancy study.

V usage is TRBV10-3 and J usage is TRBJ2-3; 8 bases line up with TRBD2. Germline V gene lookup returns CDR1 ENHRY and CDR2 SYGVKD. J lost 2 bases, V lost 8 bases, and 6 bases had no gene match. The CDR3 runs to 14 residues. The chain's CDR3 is CAIGRGADTDTQYF. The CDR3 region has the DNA TGTGCCATCGGGCGGGGGGCCGACACAGATACGCAGTATTTT.

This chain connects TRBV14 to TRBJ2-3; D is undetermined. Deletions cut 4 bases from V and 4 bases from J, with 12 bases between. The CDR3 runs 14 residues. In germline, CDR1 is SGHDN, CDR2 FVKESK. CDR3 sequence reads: CASSLALRADTQYF. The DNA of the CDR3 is TGTGCCAGCAGCCTCGCCCTCCGGGCAGATACGCAGTATTTT.

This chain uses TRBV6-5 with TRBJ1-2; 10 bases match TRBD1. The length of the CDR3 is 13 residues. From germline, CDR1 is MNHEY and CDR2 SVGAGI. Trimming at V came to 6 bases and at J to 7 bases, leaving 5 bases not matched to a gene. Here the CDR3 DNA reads TGTGCCAGCAGACAAGACAGGGGGCTTGGCTACACCTTC. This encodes CASRQDRGLGYTF.

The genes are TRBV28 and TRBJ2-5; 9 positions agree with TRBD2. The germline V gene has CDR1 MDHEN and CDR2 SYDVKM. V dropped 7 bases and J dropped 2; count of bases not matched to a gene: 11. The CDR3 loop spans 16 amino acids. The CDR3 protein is CASTSGGRRGQETQYF. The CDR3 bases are TGTGCCAGCACCAGCGGGGGGAGACGAGGTCAAGAGACCCAGTACTTC.

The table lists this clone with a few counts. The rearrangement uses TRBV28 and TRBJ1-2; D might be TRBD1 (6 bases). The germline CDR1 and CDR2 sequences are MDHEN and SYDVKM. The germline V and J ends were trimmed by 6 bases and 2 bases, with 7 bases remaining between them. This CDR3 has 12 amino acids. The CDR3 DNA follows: TGTGCCAGCAGCCAGGGGAACTATGGCTACACCTTC. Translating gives CASSQGNYGYTF.

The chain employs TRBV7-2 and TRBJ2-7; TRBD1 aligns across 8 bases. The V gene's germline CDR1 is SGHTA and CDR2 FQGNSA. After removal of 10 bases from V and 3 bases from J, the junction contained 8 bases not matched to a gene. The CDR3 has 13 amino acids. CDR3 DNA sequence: TGTGCCACGCAGGGCAGGGGGCACTACGAGCAGTACTTC. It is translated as CATQGRGHYEQYF.

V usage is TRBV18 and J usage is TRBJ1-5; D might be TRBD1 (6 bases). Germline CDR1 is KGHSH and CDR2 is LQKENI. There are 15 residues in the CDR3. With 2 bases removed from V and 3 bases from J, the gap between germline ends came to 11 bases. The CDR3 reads CASSPETGLNQPQHF. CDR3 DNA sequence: TGTGCCAGCTCACCAGAGACAGGCCTCAATCAGCCCCAGCATTTT.

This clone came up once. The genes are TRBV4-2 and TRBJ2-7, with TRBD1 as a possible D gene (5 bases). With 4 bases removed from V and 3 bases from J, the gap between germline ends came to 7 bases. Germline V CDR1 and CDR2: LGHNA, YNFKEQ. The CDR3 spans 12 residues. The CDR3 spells CASSPQGYEQYF. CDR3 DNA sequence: TGTGCCAGCAGCCCCCAGGGCTACGAGCAGTACTTC.

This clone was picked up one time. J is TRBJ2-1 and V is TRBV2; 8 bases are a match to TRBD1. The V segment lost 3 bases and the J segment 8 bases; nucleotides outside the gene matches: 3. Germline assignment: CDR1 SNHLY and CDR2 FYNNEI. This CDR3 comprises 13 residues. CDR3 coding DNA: TGTGCCAGCAGTGAGGACAGGGACTATGAGCAGTTCTTC. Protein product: CASSEDRDYEQFF.

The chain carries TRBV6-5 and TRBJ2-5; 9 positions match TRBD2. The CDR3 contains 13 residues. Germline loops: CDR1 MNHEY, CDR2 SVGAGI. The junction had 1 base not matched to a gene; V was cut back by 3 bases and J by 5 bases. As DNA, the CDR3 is TGTGCCAGCAGTTATGCGGGGGGGGAGACCCAGTACTTC. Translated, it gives CASSYAGGETQYF.

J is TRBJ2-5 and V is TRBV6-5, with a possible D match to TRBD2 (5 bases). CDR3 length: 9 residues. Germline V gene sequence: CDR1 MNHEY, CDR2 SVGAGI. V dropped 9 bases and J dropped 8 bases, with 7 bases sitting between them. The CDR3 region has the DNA TGTGCCAGAGGACTTACCCAGTACTTC. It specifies CARGLTQYF.

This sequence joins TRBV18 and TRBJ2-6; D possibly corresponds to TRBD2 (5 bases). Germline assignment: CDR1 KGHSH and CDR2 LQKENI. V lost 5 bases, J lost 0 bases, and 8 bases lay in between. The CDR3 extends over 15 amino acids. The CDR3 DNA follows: TGTGCCAGCTCAACCGGAGGCTCTGGGGCCAACGTCCTGACTTTC. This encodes CASSTGGSGANVLTF.

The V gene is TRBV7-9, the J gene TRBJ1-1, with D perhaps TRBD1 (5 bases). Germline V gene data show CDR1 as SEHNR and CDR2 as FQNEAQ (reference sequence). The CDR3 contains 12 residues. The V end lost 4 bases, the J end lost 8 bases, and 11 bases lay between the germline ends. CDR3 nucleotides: TGTGCCAGCAGCTGGGGGACTCCAGAAGCTTTCTTT. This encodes CASSWGTPEAFF.

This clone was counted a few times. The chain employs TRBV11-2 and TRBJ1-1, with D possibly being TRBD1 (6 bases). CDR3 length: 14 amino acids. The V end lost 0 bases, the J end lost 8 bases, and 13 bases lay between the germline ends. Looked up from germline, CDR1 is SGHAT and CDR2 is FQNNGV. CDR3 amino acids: CASSLEQGLTEAFF. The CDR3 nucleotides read TGTGCCAGCAGCTTAGAACAGGGCCTAACGGAAGCTTTCTTT.

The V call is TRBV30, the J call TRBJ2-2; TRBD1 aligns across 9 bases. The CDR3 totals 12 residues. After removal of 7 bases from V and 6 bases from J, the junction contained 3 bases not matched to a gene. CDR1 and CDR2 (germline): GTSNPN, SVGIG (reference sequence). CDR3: CASGQGPGELFF. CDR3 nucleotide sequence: TGTGCCTCGGGACAGGGACCCGGGGAGCTGTTTTTT.

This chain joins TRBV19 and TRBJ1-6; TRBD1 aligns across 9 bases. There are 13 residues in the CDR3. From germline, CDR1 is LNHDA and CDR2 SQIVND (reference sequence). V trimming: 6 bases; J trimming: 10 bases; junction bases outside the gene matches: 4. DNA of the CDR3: TGTGCCAGTAGGGACAGGGGAGGCTCACCCCTCCACTTT. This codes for CASRDRGGSPLHF.

The CDR3 is CASSLTASSTGELFF. Written as DNA, the CDR3 is TGTGCCAGCAGCTTAACGGCTAGCAGCACCGGGGAGCTGTTTTTT. The chain carries TRBV7-2 and TRBJ2-2; D may be TRBD2 (5 bases). Germline assignment: CDR1 SGHTA and CDR2 FQGNSA. V lost 2 bases and J lost 4, with 11 bases in between. This CDR3 contains 15 residues.

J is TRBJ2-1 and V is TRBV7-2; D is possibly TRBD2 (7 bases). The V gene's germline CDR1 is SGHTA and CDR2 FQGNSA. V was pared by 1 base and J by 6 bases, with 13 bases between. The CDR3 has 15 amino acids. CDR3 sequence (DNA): TGTGCCAGCAGCTTAGACGGGGGGCCGGGCAATGAGCAGTTCTTC. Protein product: CASSLDGGPGNEQFF. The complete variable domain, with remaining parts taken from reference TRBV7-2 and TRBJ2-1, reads GAGVSQSPSNKVTEKGKDVELRCDPISGHTALYWYRQSLGQGLEFLIYFQGNSAPDKSGLPSDRFSAERTGGSVSTLTIQRTQQEDSAVYLCASSLDGGPGNEQFFGPGTRLTVL.

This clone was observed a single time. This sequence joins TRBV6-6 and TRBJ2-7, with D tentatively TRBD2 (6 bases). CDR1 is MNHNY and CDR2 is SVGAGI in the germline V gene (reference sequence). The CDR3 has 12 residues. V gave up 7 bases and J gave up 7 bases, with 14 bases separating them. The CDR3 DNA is TGTGCCAGCACTCGCCTTCGGGGGGAGCAGTACTTC. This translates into CASTRLRGEQYF.

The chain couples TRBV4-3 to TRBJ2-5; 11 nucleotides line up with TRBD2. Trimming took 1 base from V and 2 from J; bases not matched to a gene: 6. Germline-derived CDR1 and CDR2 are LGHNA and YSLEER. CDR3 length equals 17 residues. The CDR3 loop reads CASSQGRRLAGQETQYF. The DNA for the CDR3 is TGCGCCAGCAGCCAAGGGAGACGACTAGCGGGACAAGAGACCCAGTACTTC.

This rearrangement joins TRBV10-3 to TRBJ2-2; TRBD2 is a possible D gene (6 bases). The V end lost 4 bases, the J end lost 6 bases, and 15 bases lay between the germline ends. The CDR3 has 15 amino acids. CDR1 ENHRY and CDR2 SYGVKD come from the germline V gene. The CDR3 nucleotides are TGTGCCATCAGTGTGAGGGCGGGGAATGCCGGGGAGCTGTTTTTT. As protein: CAISVRAGNAGELFF.

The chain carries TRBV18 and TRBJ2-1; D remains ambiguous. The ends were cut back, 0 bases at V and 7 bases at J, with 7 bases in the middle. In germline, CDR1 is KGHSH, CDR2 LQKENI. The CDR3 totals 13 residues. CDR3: CASSPPSGNEQFF. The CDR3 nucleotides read TGTGCCAGCTCACCACCCTCAGGTAATGAGCAGTTCTTC.

The chain's CDR3 is CASIMGDINSPLHF. CDR3 DNA sequence: TGTGCCAGCATTATGGGAGATATTAATTCACCCCTCCACTTT. The rearrangement uses TRBV6-1 and TRBJ1-6; D call uncertain. The germline V gene encodes CDR1 MNHNS and CDR2 SASEGT. Trimming shortened V by 7 bases and J by 6 bases, and 13 bases separated the two germline ends. The CDR3 extends over 14 amino acids.

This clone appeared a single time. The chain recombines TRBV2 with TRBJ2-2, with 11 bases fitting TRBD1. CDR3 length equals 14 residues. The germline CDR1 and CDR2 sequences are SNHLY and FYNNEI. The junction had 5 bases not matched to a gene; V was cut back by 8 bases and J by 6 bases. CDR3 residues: CASQRTGGPGELFF. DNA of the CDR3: TGTGCCAGCCAGAGGACAGGGGGCCCCGGGGAGCTGTTTTTT.

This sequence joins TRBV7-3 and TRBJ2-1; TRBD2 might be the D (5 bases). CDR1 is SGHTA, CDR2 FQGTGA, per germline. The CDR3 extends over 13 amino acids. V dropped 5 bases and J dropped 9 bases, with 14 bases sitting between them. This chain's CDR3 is CASSPRGGGEQFF. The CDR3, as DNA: TGTGCCAGCAGCCCCCGTGGAGGTGGTGAGCAGTTCTTC.

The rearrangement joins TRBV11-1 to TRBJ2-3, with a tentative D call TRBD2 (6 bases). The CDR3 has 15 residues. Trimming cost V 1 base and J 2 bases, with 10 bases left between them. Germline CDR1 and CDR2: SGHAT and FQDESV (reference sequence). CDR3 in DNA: TGTGCCAGCAGCTTAGAGGGCGGGGCCACAGATACGCAGTATTTT. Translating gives CASSLEGGATDTQYF.

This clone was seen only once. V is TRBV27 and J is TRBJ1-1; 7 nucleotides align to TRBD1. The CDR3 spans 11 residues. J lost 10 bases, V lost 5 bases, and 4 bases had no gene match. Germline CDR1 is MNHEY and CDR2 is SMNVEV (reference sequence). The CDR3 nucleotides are TGTGCCAGCAGTAGGGGGCGACGAGCTTTCTTT. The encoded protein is CASSRGRRAFF.

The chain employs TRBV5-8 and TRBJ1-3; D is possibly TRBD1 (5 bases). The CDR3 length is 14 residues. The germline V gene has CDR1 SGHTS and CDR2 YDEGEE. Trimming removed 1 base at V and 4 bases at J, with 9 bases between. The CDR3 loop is CASSLWGLGNTIYF. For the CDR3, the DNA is TGTGCCAGCAGCTTGTGGGGCCTCGGAAACACCATATATTTT. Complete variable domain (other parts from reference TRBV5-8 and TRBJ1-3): EAGVTQSPTHLIKTRGQQATLRCSPISGHTSVYWYQQALGLGLQFLLWYDEGEERNRGNFPPRFSGRQFPNYSSELNVNALELEDSALYLCASSLWGLGNTIYFGEGSWLTVV.

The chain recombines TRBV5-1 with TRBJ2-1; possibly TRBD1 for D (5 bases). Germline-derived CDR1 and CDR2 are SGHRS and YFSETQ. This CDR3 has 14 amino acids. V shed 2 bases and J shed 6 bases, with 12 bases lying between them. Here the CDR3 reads CASSFTAGINEQFF. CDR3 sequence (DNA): TGCGCCAGCAGCTTTACGGCAGGGATCAATGAGCAGTTCTTC.

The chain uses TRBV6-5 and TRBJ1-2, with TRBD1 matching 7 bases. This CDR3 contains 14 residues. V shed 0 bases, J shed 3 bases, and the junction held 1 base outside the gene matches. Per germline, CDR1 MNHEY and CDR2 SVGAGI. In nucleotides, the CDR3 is TGTGCCAGCAGTTACTCCGGACAGGACTATGGCTACACCTTC. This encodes CASSYSGQDYGYTF.

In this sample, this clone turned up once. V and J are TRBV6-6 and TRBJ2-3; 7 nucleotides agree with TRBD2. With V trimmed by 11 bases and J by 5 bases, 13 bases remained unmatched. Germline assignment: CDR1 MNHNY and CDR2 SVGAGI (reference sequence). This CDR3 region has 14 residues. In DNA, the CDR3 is TGTGCCTCGTCCCCCCGGGCGGGGGTAGATACGCAGTATTTT. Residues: CASSPRAGVDTQYF.

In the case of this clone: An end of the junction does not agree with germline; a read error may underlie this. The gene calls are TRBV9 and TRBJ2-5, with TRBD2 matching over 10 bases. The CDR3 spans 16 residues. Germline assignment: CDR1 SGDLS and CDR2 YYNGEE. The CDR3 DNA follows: TGTGCCAGCTCGGCTAAAAGCGGGAGGGCCCACGAGATCCAGTACTTC. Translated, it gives CASSAKSGRAHEIQYF.